This entry features one T cell receptor beta chain sequence. The target antigen is unknown. The germline V gene encodes CDR1 MNHEY and CDR2 SVGEGT. The length of the CDR3 is 15 residues. The junction had 6 bases not matched to a gene; V was cut back by 6 bases and J by 4 bases. The data originate from a study of T cells in Graves' hyperthyroidism and ophthalmopathy. Study summary: Peripheral blood was secured at the point of initial diagnosis, before any treatment.

Whole-study results and caveats: Classification by a 13 V-J model distinguished ophthalmopathy from stable hyperthyroidism.

Authors of the study amplified TCR beta CDR3 regions from RNA transcripts. The TCR CDR3 was amplified in a first-round RT-PCR using the HTBI primer set. TCRdb re-derived calls from the multiplex PCR reads in MiXCR, one entry per CDR3 protein. Among 300,000 to 400,000 distinct CDR3 sequences, roughly 15% were seen once, and the ten largest hold about 19%. Using 10 ml of fresh peripheral blood, PBMCs were prepared. Sequenced material: blood. This chain joins TRBV6-2 or TRBV6-3 and TRBJ2-3, with 11 bases aligning to TRBD2. This clonotype originated in a woman in her twenties or thirties with Graves' ophthalmopathy. The DNA for the CDR3 is TGTGCCAGCAGCACTAGCGGGGGATTACCAGATACGCAGTATTTT. Amino acid sequence: CASSTSGGLPDTQYF.